This TCR beta chain was identified in a study of chemoradiotherapy in HPV16-positive cancers. The CDR3 covers 15 residues. V lost 5 bases, J lost 2 bases, and 7 bases stayed unmatched. Germline CDR1 is MNHNY and CDR2 is SVGAGI (reference sequence). Measured with immunoSEQ multiplex PCR; TCRdb has only the in-frame clones, and not every one. The sample has tens of thousands of clones; approximately 92% are singletons. The study's findings and limits: Non-HPV-specific T cells did not expand in tumors during treatment, whereas candidate HPV-specific clones and E7-related motifs did.

As for this clone: The antigen remains undetermined.

The receptor was isolated from a human donor with HPV-associated anogenital cancer. Sample: blood, taken from a patient who underwent chemoradiotherapy. The chain uses TRBV6-6 and TRBJ2-3, with 7 nucleotides matching TRBD1. The CDR3 here is CASSTRGGSTDTQYF. The CDR3, as DNA: TGTGCCAGCAGTACTCGAGGGGGCTCCACAGATACGCAGTATTTT.